This entry lists 29 T cell receptor beta chains sequenced from one sample in a study of T cells in Graves' hyperthyroidism and ophthalmopathy. TCR beta CDR3 regions were amplified from RNA transcripts. HTBI primers were used for first-round RT-PCR of the TCR CDR3. Each CDR3 protein is one row after TCRdb ran MiXCR on the multiplex PCR reads. The sample lists hundreds of thousands of distinct CDR3 sequences; around 20% were seen once. The sequenced material came from blood. Every receptor here comes from a woman in her fifties or sixties with Graves' hyperthyroidism that later progressed to Graves' ophthalmopathy.

This clonotype was observed a few times. The rearrangement links TRBV3-1 to TRBJ1-1; no clear D. Per the germline V gene, CDR1 is LGHDT and CDR2 is YNNKEL (reference sequence). Trimming stripped 2 bases from V and 1 base from J, with 11 bases between. This CDR3 is built from 15 residues. This CDR3 is CASSQIGQANTEAFF. DNA for the CDR3: TGTGCCAGCAGCCAAATAGGTCAGGCGAACACTGAAGCTTTCTTT.

Comment on this clonotype: Germline and junction disagree at one end, which may indicate a read error. This chain connects TRBV12-3 or TRBV12-4 to TRBJ2-1; TRBD2 aligns across 11 bases. This CDR3 contains 16 residues. The CDR3 is CASSLAGGLSGDEQFF. The CDR3 DNA follows: TGTGCCAGCAGCTTAGCGGGGGGGCTAAGTGGGGATGAGCAGTTCTTC.

This clonotype has more than one count but fewer than ten. The chain has TRBV9 and TRBJ1-1, with a tentative D call TRBD1 (6 bases). The CDR3 runs to 14 residues. V was clipped by 0 bases and J by 3 bases, with 9 bases between them. CDR1 SGDLS and CDR2 YYNGEE come from the germline V gene. The CDR3 is CASSVGDTYTEAFF. The CDR3, as DNA: TGTGCCAGCAGCGTAGGGGACACCTACACTGAAGCTTTCTTT.

This clonotype came up a few times. This chain links TRBV2 with TRBJ1-6; D is uncertain. V was trimmed by 6 bases and J by 9 bases, leaving 18 bases between them. Germline lookup yields CDR1 SNHLY and CDR2 FYNNEI. This CDR3 has 15 amino acids. The CDR3: CASRAAASHFSPLHF. CDR3 in DNA: TGTGCCAGCAGGGCCGCGGCATCACACTTTTCACCCCTCCACTTT.

CDR3 sequence: CASSRWQGGDTQYF. For the CDR3, the DNA is TGTGCCAGCAGCCGCTGGCAGGGAGGCGATACGCAGTATTTT. The chain recombines TRBV27 with TRBJ2-3, with a tentative D call TRBD2 (6 bases). V was trimmed by 6 bases and J by 6 bases, leaving 16 bases between them. CDR1 MNHEY and CDR2 SMNVEV come from the germline V gene (reference sequence). The CDR3 contains 14 residues.

This clonotype was detected ten times or more. The chain has TRBV5-1 and TRBJ2-2; a possible D gene is TRBD1 (5 bases). Germline assignment: CDR1 SGHRS and CDR2 YFSETQ. The CDR3 length is 13 residues. The V end was cut by 4 bases, the J end by 4 bases, with 8 bases between. The CDR3 loop reads CASSAGITGELFF. The CDR3 DNA reads as TGCGCCAGCAGCGCAGGGATCACCGGGGAGCTGTTTTTT.

This clonotype was counted between two and nine times. The rearrangement links TRBV10-3 to TRBJ2-1; 7 nucleotides agree with TRBD2. Germline trimming cut 4 bases from V and 4 bases from J; bases unmatched to any gene: 7. The germline V gene encodes CDR1 ENHRY and CDR2 SYGVKD. The CDR3 is 15 residues long. The CDR3: CAISGGGNPYNEQFF. CDR3 DNA sequence: TGTGCCATCAGTGGGGGGGGAAATCCATACAATGAGCAGTTCTTC.

This chain connects TRBV3-1 to TRBJ2-5, with no clear D. Trimming took 1 base from V and 2 from J, leaving 14 bases between them. CDR1 and CDR2 from the germline V gene are LGHDT and YNNKEL (reference sequence). The CDR3 length is 16 residues. CDR3 residues: CASSQVQRAGQETQYF. CDR3 bases: TGTGCCAGCAGCCAAGTCCAGCGTGCTGGGCAAGAGACCCAGTACTTC.

This clonotype was seen only a few times. V usage is TRBV6-2 or TRBV6-3 and J usage is TRBJ1-6, with a tentative D call TRBD1 (5 bases). This CDR3 comprises 14 residues. The germline V gene has CDR1 MNHEY and CDR2 SVGEGT. Deletions cut 7 bases from V and 6 bases from J, with 13 bases between. The CDR3 spells CASTRGPGNSPLHF. The CDR3 DNA follows: TGTGCCAGCACCCGGGGACCCGGTAATTCACCCCTCCACTTT.

This clonotype showed up just once. The gene calls are TRBV19 and TRBJ2-7; D call uncertain. V was shortened by 7 bases and J by 6 bases, with 10 bases between the two germline ends. The CDR3 totals 11 residues. Germline CDR1 LNHDA, CDR2 SQIVND (reference sequence). CDR3 coding DNA: TGTGCCAGTACGGACGGTGCCGAGCAGTACTTC. This translates into CASTDGAEQYF. The complete variable domain, with remaining parts taken from reference TRBV19 and TRBJ2-7, reads DGGITQSPKYLFRKEGQNVTLSCEQNLNHDAMYWYRQDPGQGLRLIYYSQIVNDFQKGDIAEGYSVSREKKESFPLTVTSAQKNPTAFYLCASTDGAEQYFGPGTRLTVT.

This clonotype was recorded many times. The chain employs TRBV15 and TRBJ1-1; 9 bases line up with TRBD1. The CDR3 runs to 16 residues. From germline, CDR1 is LNHNV and CDR2 YYDKDF (reference sequence). The V segment lost 3 bases and the J segment 4 bases; nucleotides outside the gene matches: 9. CDR3 residues: CATSRERTGVGTEAFF. In DNA, the CDR3 is TGTGCCACCAGCAGGGAGAGGACAGGGGTGGGCACTGAAGCTTTCTTT. The entire variable domain, with the rest obtained from reference TRBV15 and TRBJ1-1, is as follows: DAMVIQNPRYQVTQFGKPVTLSCSQTLNHNVMYWYQQKSSQAPKLLFHYYDKDFNNEADTPDNFQSRRPNTSFCFLDIRSPGLGDTAMYLCATSRERTGVGTEAFFGQGTRLTVV.

This clonotype was counted only a few times. The J gene is TRBJ2-7, the V gene TRBV9, with 8 bases identical to TRBD2. The junction had 4 bases not matched to a gene; V was cut back by 3 bases and J by 2 bases. CDR1 and CDR2 (germline): SGDLS, YYNGEE. The CDR3 length is 14 residues. The CDR3 loop is CASSEGTSTYEQYF. The CDR3 DNA is TGTGCCAGCAGCGAAGGGACTAGTACCTACGAGCAGTACTTC. The entire variable domain, with the rest obtained from reference TRBV9 and TRBJ2-7, is as follows: DSGVTQTPKHLITATGQRVTLRCSPRSGDLSVYWYQQSLDQGLQFLIQYYNGEERAKGNILERFSAQQFPDLHSELNLSSLELGDSALYFCASSEGTSTYEQYFGPGTRLTVT.

In this sample, this clonotype turned up a few times. The V gene is TRBV7-9, the J gene TRBJ2-1; 9 nucleotides line up with TRBD2. Trimming took 1 base from V and 8 from J; bases not matched to a gene: 0. Germline CDR1 and CDR2: SEHNR and FQNEAQ (reference sequence). The CDR3 consists of 13 residues. CDR3: CASSLGTSDEQFF. The CDR3 DNA is TGTGCCAGCAGCTTAGGGACTAGCGATGAGCAGTTCTTC.

This clonotype was recorded once. This chain joins TRBV7-2 and TRBJ2-3; unclear D gene. This CDR3 has 15 amino acids. With 5 bases removed from V and 5 bases from J, the gap between germline ends came to 17 bases. Germline V gene lookup returns CDR1 SGHTA and CDR2 FQGNSA. CDR3 residues: CASSLGLPTVDTQYF. CDR3 nucleotide sequence: TGTGCCAGCAGCCTCGGGCTTCCTACCGTAGATACGCAGTATTTT. Full variable domain (outside the CDR3, taken from reference TRBV7-2 and TRBJ2-3): GAGVSQSPSNKVTEKGKDVELRCDPISGHTALYWYRQSLGQGLEFLIYFQGNSAPDKSGLPSDRFSAERTGGSVSTLTIQRTQQEDSAVYLCASSLGLPTVDTQYFGPGTRLTVL.

The chain uses TRBV4-1 and TRBJ2-2; 7 bases map to TRBD1. V lost 4 bases and J lost 2; bases outside the gene matches: 4. Germline CDR1 MGHRA, CDR2 YSYEKL. This CDR3 is built from 15 residues. CDR3 loop: CASSLGQPNTGELFF. The CDR3 nucleotides are TGCGCCAGCAGCCTGGGACAGCCTAACACCGGGGAGCTGTTTTTT.

Points on this clonotype: This may arise from a read error, as a much more abundant clone is one base away. This chain links TRBV9 with TRBJ1-5, with 7 bases lining up with TRBD1. Germline loops: CDR1 SGDLS, CDR2 YYNGEE. The CDR3 sequence is 14 residues long. The CDR3 nucleotides read TGTACCAGCAGCGAGACAGGGAATGGTCAGCCCCAGCATTTT. As protein: CTSSETGNGQPQHF.

The chain has TRBV7-9 and TRBJ2-7, with no clear D. The germline V gene encodes CDR1 SEHNR and CDR2 FQNEAQ (reference sequence). CDR3 length equals 14 residues. V lost 5 bases, J lost 2 bases, and 13 bases lay in between. For the CDR3, the DNA is TGTGCCAGCAGCCAAACCTCTCTTACCTACGAGCAGTACTTC. Translated: CASSQTSLTYEQYF.

J is TRBJ2-7 and V is TRBV6-2 or TRBV6-3, with D maybe TRBD2 (7 bases). With 2 bases removed from V and 0 bases from J, the gap between germline ends came to 11 bases. The germline V gene has CDR1 MNHEY and CDR2 SVGEGT. CDR3 length: 15 amino acids. Here the CDR3 DNA reads TGTGCCAGCAGTTACATGGCGGGGGCCTCCTACGAGCAGTACTTC. Its translation: CASSYMAGASYEQYF.

The chain combines TRBV2 with TRBJ2-1; D assignment may be TRBD1 or TRBD2 (7 bases each). The germline V gene encodes CDR1 SNHLY and CDR2 FYNNEI. The CDR3 is 19 residues long. V gave up 2 bases and J gave up 2 bases, with 22 bases separating them. The DNA of the CDR3 is TGTGCCAGCAGTGAAAGGGGGCGGGGGTCACGGGTGACCTACAATGAGCAGTTCTTC. Protein: CASSERGRGSRVTYNEQFF.

This clonotype was recorded at least ten times. The chain carries TRBV11-2 and TRBJ2-3; 10 nucleotides align to TRBD2. The CDR3 loop spans 16 amino acids. V trimming: 2 bases; J trimming: 2 bases; junction bases outside the gene matches: 4. CDR1 SGHAT and CDR2 FQNNGV come from the germline V gene. CDR3 sequence reads: CASSLTAGGLTDTQYF. CDR3 bases: TGTGCCAGCAGCTTAACAGCGGGGGGGCTCACAGATACGCAGTATTTT.

This clonotype came up many times. The chain uses TRBV11-1 and TRBJ1-3, with D perhaps TRBD1 (6 bases). Germline loops: CDR1 SGHAT, CDR2 FQDESV (reference sequence). This CDR3 comprises 17 residues. Trimming took 2 bases from V and 0 from J, leaving 14 bases between them. In DNA, the CDR3 is TGTGCCAGCAGCTTATATGGACGACAGGCCTCTGGAAACACCATATATTTT. Its translation: CASSLYGRQASGNTIYF.

The J gene is TRBJ1-6, the V gene TRBV5-6; D gene unclear. Germline CDR1 and CDR2: SGHDT and YYEEEE. Trimming took off 0 bases at V and 14 bases at J, with 9 bases between the two ends. This CDR3 has 12 residues. CDR3 in amino acids: CASSLGSRSLHF. CDR3 DNA sequence: TGTGCCAGCAGCTTGGGCTCCAGGTCCCTCCACTTT.

The V and J genes are TRBV12-5 and TRBJ2-1, with D possibly matching TRBD2 (6 bases). Germline CDR1 and CDR2: LGHNT and FRNRAP. The CDR3 consists of 16 residues. Trimming cost V 5 bases and J 4 bases, with 18 bases left between them. The CDR3 here is CASGNGGPHIYNEQFF. The CDR3 DNA reads TGTGCTAGTGGTAACGGGGGACCCCATATATACAATGAGCAGTTCTTC.

V gene TRBV5-8 combines with J gene TRBJ1-5; D might be TRBD1 (5 bases). V was clipped by 4 bases and J by 2 bases, with 19 bases between them. Germline CDR1 and CDR2: SGHTS and YDEGEE. This CDR3 is built from 17 residues. CDR3 DNA sequence: TGTGCCAGCAGCCGACGGGGGGAGAGGGTTCGCAATCAGCCCCAGCATTTT. It encodes CASSRRGERVRNQPQHF. The entire variable domain, with the rest obtained from reference TRBV5-8 and TRBJ1-5, is as follows: EAGVTQSPTHLIKTRGQQATLRCSPISGHTSVYWYQQALGLGLQFLLWYDEGEERNRGNFPPRFSGRQFPNYSSELNVNALELEDSALYLCASSRRGERVRNQPQHFGDGTRLSIL.

This clonotype came up a few times. The chain uses TRBV27 and TRBJ2-7; 7 nucleotides line up with TRBD2. J was trimmed by 3 bases and V by 4 bases; bases with no gene match: 9. The length of the CDR3 is 15 residues. Germline V lookup: CDR1 MNHEY, CDR2 SMNVEV (reference sequence). The CDR3 DNA is TGTGCCAGCAGTTCAGGTGCGGGGGAGATCTACGAGCAGTACTTC. Amino acids: CASSSGAGEIYEQYF.

The rearrangement uses TRBV7-6 and TRBJ1-5, with D perhaps matching TRBD1 (5 bases). The germline V and J ends were trimmed by 7 bases and 4 bases, with 14 bases remaining between them. CDR3 length: 14 residues. CDR1 and CDR2 (germline): SGHVS, FNYEAQ. The DNA of the CDR3 is TGTGCCAGCACCCTACAGGAGCCTAATCAGCCCCAGCATTTT. Residues: CASTLQEPNQPQHF.

The J gene is TRBJ2-1, the V gene TRBV5-6; D is undetermined. CDR3 size: 15 residues. The ends were cut back, 0 bases at V and 2 bases at J, with 9 bases in the middle. Germline CDR1 SGHDT, CDR2 YYEEEE. As DNA, the CDR3 is TGTGCCAGCAGCTTGGTTGGGAACCCCTACAATGAGCAGTTCTTC. It encodes CASSLVGNPYNEQFF.

The genes are TRBV9 and TRBJ2-3; 8 bases agree with TRBD1. Germline-derived CDR1 and CDR2 are SGDLS and YYNGEE. V lost 3 bases to trimming and J lost 5 bases; unmatched junction nucleotides: 8. The CDR3 extends over 15 amino acids. The CDR3 DNA is TGTGCCAGCAGCGGGAGTGGACAGGGAAAAGATACGCAGTATTTT. Amino acids: CASSGSGQGKDTQYF.

This clonotype was counted once. The chain couples TRBV5-1 to TRBJ1-4; no firm D call. The V end was cut by 0 bases, the J end by 5 bases, with 11 bases between. This CDR3 has 15 amino acids. Germline V gene sequence: CDR1 SGHRS, CDR2 YFSETQ. The DNA for the CDR3 is TGCGCCAGCAGCTTGGATGTTCAGGCCAATGAAAAACTGTTTTTT. This encodes CASSLDVQANEKLFF.